The 3 T cell receptor beta chains below were found in one sample sequenced in a study of PD-1 blockade in classical Hodgkin lymphoma. Clones were sequenced by immunoSEQ multiplex PCR, and TCRdb holds only the in-frame ones, with some missing. The data contain 90,000 or so clones, 80% to 95% of them singletons. Each patient relapsed following autologous stem cell transplantation, and prior brentuximab vedotin exposure differed. The specimen comprised peripheral blood mononuclear cells (PBMCs), sampled before the second cycle of nivolumab. These receptors were collected from a human donor with classical Hodgkin lymphoma.

The chain joins TRBV6-5 to TRBJ2-4; TRBD2 matches 12 bases. CDR3 size: 16 residues. V was pared by 0 bases and J by 11 bases, with 8 bases of the junction left unmatched. CDR1 and CDR2 (germline): MNHEY, SVGAGI. The chain's CDR3 is CASSYSVLAGGTVQYF. CDR3 DNA sequence: TGTGCCAGCAGTTACTCGGTACTAGCGGGGGGAACCGTTCAGTACTTC.

The V call is TRBV30, the J call TRBJ2-5, with 11 bases matching TRBD2. CDR3 length equals 14 residues. Trimming cost V 0 bases and J 5 bases; bases outside gene matches: 2. Germline CDR1 and CDR2: GTSNPN and SVGIG (reference sequence). CDR3 residues: CAWSVLAGAETQYF. CDR3 nucleotide sequence: TGTGCCTGGAGTGTACTAGCGGGAGCGGAGACCCAGTACTTC.

J is TRBJ2-3 and V is TRBV10-3; D is uncertain. The CDR3 is made up of 13 amino acids. V lost 3 bases and J 4 bases, leaving 8 bases between the germline ends. Germline CDR1 ENHRY, CDR2 SYGVKD. The CDR3 DNA reads as TGTGCCATCAGTGAAAAGGGCCCAGATACGCAGTATTTT. It specifies CAISEKGPDTQYF.